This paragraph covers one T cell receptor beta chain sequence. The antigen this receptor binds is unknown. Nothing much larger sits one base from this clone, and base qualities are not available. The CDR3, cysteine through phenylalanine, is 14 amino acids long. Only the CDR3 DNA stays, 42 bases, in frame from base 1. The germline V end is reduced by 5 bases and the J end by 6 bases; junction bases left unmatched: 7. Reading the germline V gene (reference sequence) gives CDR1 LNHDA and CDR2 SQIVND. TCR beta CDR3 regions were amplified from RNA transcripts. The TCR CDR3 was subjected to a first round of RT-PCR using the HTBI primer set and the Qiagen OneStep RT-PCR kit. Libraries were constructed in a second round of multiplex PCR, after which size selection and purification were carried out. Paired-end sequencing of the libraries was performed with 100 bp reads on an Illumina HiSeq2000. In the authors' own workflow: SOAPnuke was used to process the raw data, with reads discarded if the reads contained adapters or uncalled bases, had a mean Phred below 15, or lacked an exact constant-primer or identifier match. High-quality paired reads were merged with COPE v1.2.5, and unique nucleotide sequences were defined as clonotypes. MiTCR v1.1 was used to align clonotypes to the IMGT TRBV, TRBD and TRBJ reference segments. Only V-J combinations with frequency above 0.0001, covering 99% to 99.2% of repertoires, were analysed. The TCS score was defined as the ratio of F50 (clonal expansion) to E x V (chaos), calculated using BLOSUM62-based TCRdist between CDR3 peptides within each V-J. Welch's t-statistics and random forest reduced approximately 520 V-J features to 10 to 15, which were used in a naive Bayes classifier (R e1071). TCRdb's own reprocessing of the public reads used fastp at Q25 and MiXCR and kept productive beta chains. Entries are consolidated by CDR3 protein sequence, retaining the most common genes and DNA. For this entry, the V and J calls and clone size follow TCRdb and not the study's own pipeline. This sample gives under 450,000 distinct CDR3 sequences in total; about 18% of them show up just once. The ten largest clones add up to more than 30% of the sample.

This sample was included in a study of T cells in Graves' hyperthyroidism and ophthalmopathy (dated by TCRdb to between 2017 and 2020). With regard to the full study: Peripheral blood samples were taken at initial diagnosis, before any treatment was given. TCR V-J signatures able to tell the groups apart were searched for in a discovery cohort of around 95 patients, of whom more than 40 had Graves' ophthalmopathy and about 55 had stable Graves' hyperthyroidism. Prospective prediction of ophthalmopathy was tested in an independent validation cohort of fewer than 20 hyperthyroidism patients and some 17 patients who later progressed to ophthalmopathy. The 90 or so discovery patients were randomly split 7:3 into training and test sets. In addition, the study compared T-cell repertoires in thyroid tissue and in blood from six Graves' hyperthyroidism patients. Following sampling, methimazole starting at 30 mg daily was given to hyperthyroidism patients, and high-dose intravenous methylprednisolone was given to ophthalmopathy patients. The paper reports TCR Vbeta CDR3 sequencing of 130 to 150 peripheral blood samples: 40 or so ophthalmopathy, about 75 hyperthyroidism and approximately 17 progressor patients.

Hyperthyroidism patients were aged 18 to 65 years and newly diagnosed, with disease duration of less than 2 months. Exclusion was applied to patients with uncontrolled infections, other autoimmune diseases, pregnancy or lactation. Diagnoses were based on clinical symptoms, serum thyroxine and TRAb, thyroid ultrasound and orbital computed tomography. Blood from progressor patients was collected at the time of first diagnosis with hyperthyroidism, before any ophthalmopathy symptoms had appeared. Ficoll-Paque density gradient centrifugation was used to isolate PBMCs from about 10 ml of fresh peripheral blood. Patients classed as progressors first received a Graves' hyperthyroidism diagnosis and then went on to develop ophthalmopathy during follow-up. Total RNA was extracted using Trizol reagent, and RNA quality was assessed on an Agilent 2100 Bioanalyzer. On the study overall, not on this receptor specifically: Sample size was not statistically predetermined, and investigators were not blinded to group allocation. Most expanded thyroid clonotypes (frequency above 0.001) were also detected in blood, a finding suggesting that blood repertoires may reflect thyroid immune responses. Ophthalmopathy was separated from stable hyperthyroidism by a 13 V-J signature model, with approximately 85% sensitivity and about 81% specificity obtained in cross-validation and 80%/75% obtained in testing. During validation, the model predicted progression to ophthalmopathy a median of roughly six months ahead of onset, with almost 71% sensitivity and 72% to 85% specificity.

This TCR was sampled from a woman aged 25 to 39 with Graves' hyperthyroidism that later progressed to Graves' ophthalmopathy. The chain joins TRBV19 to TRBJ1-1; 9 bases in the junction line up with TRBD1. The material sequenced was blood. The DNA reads TGTGCCAGTAGTTTAGGACAGGGGACCGCTGAAGCTTTCTTT. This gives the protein CASSLGQGTAEAFF.